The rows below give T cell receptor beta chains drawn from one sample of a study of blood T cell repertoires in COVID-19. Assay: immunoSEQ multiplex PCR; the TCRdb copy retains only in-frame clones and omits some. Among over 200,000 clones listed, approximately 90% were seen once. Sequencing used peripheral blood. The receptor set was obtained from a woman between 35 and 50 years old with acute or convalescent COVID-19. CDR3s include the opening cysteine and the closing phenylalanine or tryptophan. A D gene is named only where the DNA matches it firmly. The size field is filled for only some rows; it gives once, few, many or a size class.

CDR3nt: TGTGCCAGCAGCTCCCGACAGTTCTCAGCTTTCTTT
CDR3aa: CASSSRQFSAFF
j_gene: TRBJ1-1
abundance: .
d_gene: .
v_gene: TRBV5-6

CDR3nt: TGTGCCAGCAGCTTGGACCGGGGGGTAACAGATACGCAGTATTTT
CDR3aa: CASSLDRGVTDTQYF
j_gene: TRBJ2-3
abundance: .
d_gene: TRBD2
v_gene: TRBV5-6

CDR3nt: TGTGCCTGGAGTGTCCAGGGGGCAACTGGAAACACCATATATTTT
CDR3aa: CAWSVQGATGNTIYF
j_gene: TRBJ1-3
abundance: .
d_gene: TRBD1
v_gene: TRBV30

CDR3nt: TGTGCCAGCAGTGCCTCGGAGACAGTTAACACTGAAGCTTTCTTT
CDR3aa: CASSASETVNTEAFF
j_gene: TRBJ1-1
abundance: once
d_gene: .
v_gene: TRBV25-1

CDR3nt: TGTGCCAGCAGCCTCGGACAGGGCAGCACAGATACGCAGTATTTT
CDR3aa: CASSLGQGSTDTQYF
j_gene: TRBJ2-3
abundance: once
d_gene: TRBD1
v_gene: TRBV7-7

CDR3nt: TGTGCCAGTAGTCCGATTCCTCAGGGGGTTAGCAATCAGCCCCAGCATTTT
CDR3aa: CASSPIPQGVSNQPQHF
j_gene: TRBJ1-5
abundance: .
d_gene: TRBD1
v_gene: TRBV19

CDR3nt: TGTGCCAGCACGGAGGTTGCCATCTATGGCTACACCTTC
CDR3aa: CASTEVAIYGYTF
j_gene: TRBJ1-2
abundance: .
d_gene: .
v_gene: TRBV7-9

CDR3nt: TGCGCCAGCAGCTTGGTATTAGCCAGCCAAAATGCAACTAATGAAAAACTGTTTTTT
CDR3aa: CASSLVLASQNATNEKLFF
j_gene: TRBJ1-4
abundance: .
d_gene: .
v_gene: TRBV5-1

CDR3nt: TGTGCCTGGACAGGGGGCAGGGAACTGTTTTTT
CDR3aa: CAWTGGRELFF
j_gene: TRBJ1-4
abundance: .
d_gene: TRBD1
v_gene: TRBV30

CDR3nt: TGCAGCGTGGACACGGACAGGGGCGACACTGAAGCTTTCTTT
CDR3aa: CSVDTDRGDTEAFF
j_gene: TRBJ1-1
abundance: .
d_gene: TRBD1
v_gene: TRBV29-1

CDR3nt: TGCGCCAGCAGCCAGTCCGGGACTAGCGGGGGGTTTGAGACCCAGTACTTC
CDR3aa: CASSQSGTSGGFETQYF
j_gene: TRBJ2-5
abundance: .
d_gene: TRBD2
v_gene: TRBV4-1

CDR3nt: TGTGCCAGCAGCCCCGGACTGGGGGCCCTTGTTGGTGTTGGTGAAAAACTGTTTTTT
CDR3aa: CASSPGLGALVGVGEKLFF
j_gene: TRBJ1-4
abundance: .
d_gene: .
v_gene: TRBV3-1/TRBV3-2

CDR3nt: TGCGCCAGCAGTGAAGGGGCAGGGCCCTCCCACCCTCTCTGGACTGAAGCTTTCTTT
CDR3aa: CASSEGAGPSHPLWTEAFF
j_gene: TRBJ1-1
abundance: .
d_gene: .
v_gene: TRBV10-2

CDR3nt: TGTGCCAGCACGGGACAGGGGGCTTCCTATGGCTACACCTTC
CDR3aa: CASTGQGASYGYTF
j_gene: TRBJ1-2
abundance: few
d_gene: TRBD1
v_gene: TRBV5-6

CDR3nt: TGTGCCAGCACGGGGAGCTCCTATAATTCACCCCTCCACTTT
CDR3aa: CASTGSSYNSPLHF
j_gene: TRBJ1-6
abundance: .
d_gene: .
v_gene: TRBV2

CDR3nt: TGTGCCAGTACCCCGGACAGCTACTATGGCTACACCTTC
CDR3aa: CASTPDSYYGYTF
j_gene: TRBJ1-2
abundance: .
d_gene: .
v_gene: TRBV19

CDR3nt: TGTGCCAGCAGCCTACGGGGGGCGATTTCACCCCTCCACTTT
CDR3aa: CASSLRGAISPLHF
j_gene: TRBJ1-6
abundance: few
d_gene: .
v_gene: TRBV27

CDR3nt: TGTGCCAGCAGCTTAACAGCGACAGGGTGGGAGACCCAGTACTTC
CDR3aa: CASSLTATGWETQYF
j_gene: TRBJ2-5
abundance: .
d_gene: TRBD1
v_gene: TRBV7-2

CDR3nt: TGTGCCACCAGTGATTGGGCAGGGGACGGCTACACCTTC
CDR3aa: CATSDWAGDGYTF
j_gene: TRBJ1-2
abundance: .
d_gene: .
v_gene: TRBV24-1

CDR3nt: TGTGCCAGCAGCTTACCGGGACATCCCGAAGTCTTCTATGGCTACACCTTC
CDR3aa: CASSLPGHPEVFYGYTF
j_gene: TRBJ1-2
abundance: few
d_gene: .
v_gene: TRBV7-9

CDR3nt: TGTGCCTGGAGTGCACCCGGGCAGGGAACTGAAGCTTTCTTT
CDR3aa: CAWSAPGQGTEAFF
j_gene: TRBJ1-1
abundance: .
d_gene: .
v_gene: TRBV30

CDR3nt: TGTGCCATCAGTGAGTCTACAGTTAAAGAGACCCAGTACTTC
CDR3aa: CAISESTVKETQYF
j_gene: TRBJ2-5
abundance: .
d_gene: .
v_gene: TRBV10-3

CDR3nt: TGCGCCAGCAGCTCCCCCCACAGAGCGGGGGAGATCACAGATACGCAGTATTTT
CDR3aa: CASSSPHRAGEITDTQYF
j_gene: TRBJ2-3
abundance: .
d_gene: TRBD2
v_gene: TRBV5-1

CDR3nt: TGTGCCAGCAGCTCGACTAGCGGGGGAACCGGGGAGCTGTTTTTT
CDR3aa: CASSSTSGGTGELFF
j_gene: TRBJ2-2
abundance: once
d_gene: TRBD2
v_gene: TRBV7-7

CDR3nt: TGCGCCAGCAGCCCGGGACAGTTGAACTATGGCTACACCTTC
CDR3aa: CASSPGQLNYGYTF
j_gene: TRBJ1-2
abundance: many
d_gene: TRBD1
v_gene: TRBV5-1

CDR3nt: TGCGCCAGCAGCCAAGGGAGAGATACGCAGTATTTT
CDR3aa: CASSQGRDTQYF
j_gene: TRBJ2-3
abundance: once
d_gene: .
v_gene: TRBV5-1

CDR3nt: TGTGCCAGCAGCCCCGGCGGGGGGCGGTTAGGCTACACCTTC
CDR3aa: CASSPGGGRLGYTF
j_gene: TRBJ1-2
abundance: .
d_gene: .
v_gene: TRBV6-2/TRBV6-3

CDR3nt: TGTGCCTGGTCAGGGGGCGCGGGCAATCAGCCCCAGCATTTT
CDR3aa: CAWSGGAGNQPQHF
j_gene: TRBJ1-5
abundance: few
d_gene: TRBD1
v_gene: TRBV30

CDR3nt: TGTGCCAGCAGGACGGACTTTTCTAACTATGGCTACACCTTC
CDR3aa: CASRTDFSNYGYTF
j_gene: TRBJ1-2
abundance: few
d_gene: .
v_gene: TRBV19

CDR3nt: TGTGCCAGCAGCTTAGTTTTTAGGGGCGCCACTGAAGCTTTCTTT
CDR3aa: CASSLVFRGATEAFF
j_gene: TRBJ1-1
abundance: .
d_gene: .
v_gene: TRBV7-2

CDR3nt: TGTGCCAGCAGCTTGGGACAAGAGAACACTGAAGCTTTCTTT
CDR3aa: CASSLGQENTEAFF
j_gene: TRBJ1-1
abundance: .
d_gene: .
v_gene: TRBV5-6

CDR3nt: TGTGCCAGCATCGTGAGGGGGCAGGCCACTGAAGCTTTCTTT
CDR3aa: CASIVRGQATEAFF
j_gene: TRBJ1-1
abundance: .
d_gene: TRBD1
v_gene: TRBV5-8

CDR3nt: TGTGCCAGCAGCTTAGGAGGCCGTTATGGCTACACCTTC
CDR3aa: CASSLGGRYGYTF
j_gene: TRBJ1-2
abundance: .
d_gene: .
v_gene: TRBV11-2

CDR3nt: TGTGCCAGCAGCCTGACAGGGGGGCTCTACAATGAGCAGTTCTTC
CDR3aa: CASSLTGGLYNEQFF
j_gene: TRBJ2-1
abundance: .
d_gene: TRBD1
v_gene: TRBV5-4

CDR3nt: TGTGCCAGCAGCCTAAAAGCTTGGTTGGCGGGACAAGAGACCCAGTACTTC
CDR3aa: CASSLKAWLAGQETQYF
j_gene: TRBJ2-5
abundance: once
d_gene: .
v_gene: TRBV3-1/TRBV3-2

CDR3nt: TGTGCCAGCAGCCAAGAAGCTGGGGGGGCCAACACAGATACGCAGTATTTT
CDR3aa: CASSQEAGGANTDTQYF
j_gene: TRBJ2-3
abundance: .
d_gene: .
v_gene: TRBV4-2

CDR3nt: TGTGCCAGTAAGGCGGAACCTAGCACAGATACGCAGTATTTT
CDR3aa: CASKAEPSTDTQYF
j_gene: TRBJ2-3
abundance: once
d_gene: .
v_gene: TRBV19